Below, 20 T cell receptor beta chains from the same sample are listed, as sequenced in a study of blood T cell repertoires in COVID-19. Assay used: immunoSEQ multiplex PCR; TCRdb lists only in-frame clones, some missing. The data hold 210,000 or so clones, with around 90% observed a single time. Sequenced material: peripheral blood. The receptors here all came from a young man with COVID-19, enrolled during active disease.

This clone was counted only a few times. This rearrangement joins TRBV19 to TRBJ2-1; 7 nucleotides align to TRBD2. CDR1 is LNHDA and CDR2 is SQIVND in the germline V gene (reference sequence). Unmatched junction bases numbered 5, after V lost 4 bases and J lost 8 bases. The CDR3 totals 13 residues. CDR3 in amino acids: CASSRTRYDEQFF. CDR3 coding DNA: TGTGCCAGTAGTAGGACTAGGTACGATGAGCAGTTCTTC.

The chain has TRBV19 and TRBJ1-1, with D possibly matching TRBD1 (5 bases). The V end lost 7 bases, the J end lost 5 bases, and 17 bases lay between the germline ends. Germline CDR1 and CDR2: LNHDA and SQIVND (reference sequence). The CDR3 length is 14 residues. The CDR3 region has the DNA TGTGCCAGTAAATCGGCGAAGGGGTGGACTGAAGCTTTCTTT. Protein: CASKSAKGWTEAFF.

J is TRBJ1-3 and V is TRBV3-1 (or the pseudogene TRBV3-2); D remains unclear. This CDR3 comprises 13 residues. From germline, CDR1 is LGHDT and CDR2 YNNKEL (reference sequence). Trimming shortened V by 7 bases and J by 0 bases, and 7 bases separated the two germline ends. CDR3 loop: CASTASSGNTIYF. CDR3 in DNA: TGTGCCAGCACTGCGAGCTCTGGAAACACCATATATTTT.

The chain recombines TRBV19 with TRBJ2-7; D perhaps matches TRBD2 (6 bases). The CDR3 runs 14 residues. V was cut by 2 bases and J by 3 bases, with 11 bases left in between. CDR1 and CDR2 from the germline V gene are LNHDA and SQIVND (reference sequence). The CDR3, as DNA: TGTGCCAGTAGTATATGGGCGGGAAACTACGAGCAGTACTTC. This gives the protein CASSIWAGNYEQYF.

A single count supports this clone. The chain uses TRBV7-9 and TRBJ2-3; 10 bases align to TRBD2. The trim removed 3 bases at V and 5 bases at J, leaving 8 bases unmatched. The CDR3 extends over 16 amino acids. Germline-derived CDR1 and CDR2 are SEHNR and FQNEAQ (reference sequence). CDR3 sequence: CASSFLEREGIDTQYF. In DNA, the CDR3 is TGTGCCAGCAGCTTCTTAGAGCGGGAGGGTATAGATACGCAGTATTTT.

The CDR3 DNA sequence: TGTGCCAGCTCACCACCGACTAGCGGGGATTACGAGCAGTACTTC. The encoded protein is CASSPPTSGDYEQYF. The V and J genes are TRBV18 and TRBJ2-7, with 11 bases matching TRBD2. In germline, CDR1 is KGHSH, CDR2 LQKENI. V was pared by 0 bases and J by 4 bases, with 2 bases of the junction left unmatched. The CDR3 runs 15 residues.

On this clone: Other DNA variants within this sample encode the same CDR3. The CDR3 DNA is TGTGCCAGCAGCTTAGGACAGGGGTGGAACGAGCAGTACTTC. Residues: CASSLGQGWNEQYF. V and J are TRBV7-2 and TRBJ2-7; 8 nucleotides align to TRBD1. Germline values: CDR1 SGHTA, CDR2 FQGNSA. The CDR3 extends over 14 amino acids. J gave up 5 bases and V 1 base, and 4 bases lay outside the gene matches. The whole variable domain, filled in from reference TRBV7-2 and TRBJ2-7, reads GAGVSQSPSNKVTEKGKDVELRCDPISGHTALYWYRQSLGQGLEFLIYFQGNSAPDKSGLPSDRFSAERTGGSVSTLTIQRTQQEDSAVYLCASSLGQGWNEQYFGPGTRLTVT.

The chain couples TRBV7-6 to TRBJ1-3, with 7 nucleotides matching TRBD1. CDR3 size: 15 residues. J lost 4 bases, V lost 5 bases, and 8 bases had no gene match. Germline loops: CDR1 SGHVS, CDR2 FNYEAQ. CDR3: CASSRAPDRGNTIYF. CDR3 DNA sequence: TGTGCCAGCAGCCGAGCCCCGGACAGGGGAAACACCATATATTTT.

CDR3 sequence reads: CASFDRALSNYGYTF. CDR3 DNA: TGTGCCAGCTTTGACAGGGCACTTAGTAACTATGGCTACACCTTC. The V and J genes are TRBV19 and TRBJ1-2; 7 bases are shared with TRBD1. The CDR3 totals 15 residues. With 9 bases clipped from V and 1 base from J, the junction kept 11 bases outside the gene matches. Germline V CDR1 and CDR2: LNHDA, SQIVND (reference sequence).

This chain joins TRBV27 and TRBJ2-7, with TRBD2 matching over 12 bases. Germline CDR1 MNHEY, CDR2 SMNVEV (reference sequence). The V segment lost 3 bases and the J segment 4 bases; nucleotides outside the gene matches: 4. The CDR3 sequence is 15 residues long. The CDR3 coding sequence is TGTGCCAGCAGTTTGGGACTAGCGGGCGGTTACGAGCAGTACTTC. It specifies CASSLGLAGGYEQYF.

In DNA form, the CDR3 reads TGTGCCAGCAGCCCGGGGGGTGGGGCGTCCTATAATTCACCCCTCCACTTT. Translation: CASSPGGGASYNSPLHF. The chain joins TRBV7-2 to TRBJ1-6; TRBD1 might be the D (5 bases). Trimming took 5 bases from V and 1 from J, leaving 15 bases between them. The length of the CDR3 is 17 residues. Germline V lookup: CDR1 SGHTA, CDR2 FQGNSA.

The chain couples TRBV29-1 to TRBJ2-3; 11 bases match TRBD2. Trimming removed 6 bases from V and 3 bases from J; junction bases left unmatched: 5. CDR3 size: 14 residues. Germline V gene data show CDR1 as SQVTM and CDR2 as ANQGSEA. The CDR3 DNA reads TGCAGCGTGGTAGCGGGGGGGAGAACAGATACGCAGTATTTT. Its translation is CSVVAGGRTDTQYF.

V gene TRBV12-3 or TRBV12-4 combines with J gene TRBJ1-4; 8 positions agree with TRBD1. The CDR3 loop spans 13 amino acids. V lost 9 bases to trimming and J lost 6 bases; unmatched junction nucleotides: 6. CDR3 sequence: CASSTGGDEKLFF. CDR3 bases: TGTGCCAGTTCCACAGGGGGAGATGAAAAACTGTTTTTT.

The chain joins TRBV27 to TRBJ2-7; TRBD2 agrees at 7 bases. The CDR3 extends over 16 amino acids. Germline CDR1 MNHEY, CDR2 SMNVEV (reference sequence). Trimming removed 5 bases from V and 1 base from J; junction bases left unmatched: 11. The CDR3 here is CASSPSSGTLSYEQYF. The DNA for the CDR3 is TGTGCCAGCAGTCCCTCTAGCGGTACTCTTTCCTACGAGCAGTACTTC.

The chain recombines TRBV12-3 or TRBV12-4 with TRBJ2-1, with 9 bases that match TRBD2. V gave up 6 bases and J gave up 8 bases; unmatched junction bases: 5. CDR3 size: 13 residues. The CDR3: CASRRRTSDEQFF. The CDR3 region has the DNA TGTGCCAGCAGGCGCCGGACTAGCGATGAGCAGTTCTTC.

The CDR3 DNA reads TGTGCCAGCAGTTACTCGACCCAGGCAGGGAATACGCAGTATTTT. Protein sequence: CASSYSTQAGNTQYF. The chain carries TRBV6-5 and TRBJ2-3, with TRBD1 as a possible D gene (5 bases). The germline gives CDR1 MNHEY, CDR2 SVGAGI. CDR3 length equals 15 residues. V shed 0 bases and J shed 7 bases, with 14 bases lying between them.

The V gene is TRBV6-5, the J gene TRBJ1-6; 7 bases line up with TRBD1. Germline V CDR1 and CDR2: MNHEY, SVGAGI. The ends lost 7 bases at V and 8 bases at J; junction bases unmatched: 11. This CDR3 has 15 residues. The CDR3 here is CASTLRDSEDSPLHF. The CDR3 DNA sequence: TGTGCCAGCACCTTAAGGGACAGTGAGGATTCACCCCTCCACTTT.

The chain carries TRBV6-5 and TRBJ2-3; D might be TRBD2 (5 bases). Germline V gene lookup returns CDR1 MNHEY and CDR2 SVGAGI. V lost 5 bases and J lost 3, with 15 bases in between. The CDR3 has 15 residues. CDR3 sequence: CASSLPVASTDTQYF. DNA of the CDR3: TGTGCCAGCAGTCTCCCTGTAGCGTCTACAGATACGCAGTATTTT.

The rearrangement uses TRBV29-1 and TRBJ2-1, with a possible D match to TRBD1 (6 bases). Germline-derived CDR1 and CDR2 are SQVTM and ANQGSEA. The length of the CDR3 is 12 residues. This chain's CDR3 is CRTGNAYNEQFF. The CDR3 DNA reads TGCAGGACAGGCAACGCCTACAATGAGCAGTTCTTC.

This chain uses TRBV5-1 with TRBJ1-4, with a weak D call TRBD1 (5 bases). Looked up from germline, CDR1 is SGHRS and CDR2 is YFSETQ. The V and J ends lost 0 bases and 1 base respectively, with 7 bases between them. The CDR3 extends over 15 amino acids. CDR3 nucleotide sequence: TGCGCCAGCAGCTTGGCTCAGGGAACTAATGAAAAACTGTTTTTT. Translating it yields CASSLAQGTNEKLFF.